A single sample is the source of the 9 T cell receptor beta chains below, sequenced in a study of cytomegalovirus exposure and HLA in healthy donors. Generated by immunoSEQ multiplex PCR, the TCRdb table keeps only in-frame clones and is missing some. This sample carries about 260,000 clones, 90% of them seen once, and the ten largest clones take 3.1%. Sequencing input: PBMCs. These receptors originate from a woman in her twenties or thirties in good health and CMV-seronegative.

The chain combines TRBV18 with TRBJ2-5; the D is unclear. V shed 2 bases and J shed 1 base, with 14 bases lying between them. Looked up from germline, CDR1 is KGHSH and CDR2 is LQKENI. This CDR3 region has 16 residues. The CDR3 reads CASSPLSGSTQETQYF. CDR3 sequence (DNA): TGTGCCAGCTCACCATTATCCGGCAGTACCCAAGAGACCCAGTACTTC.

The rearrangement joins TRBV11-2 to TRBJ1-6; 7 bases map to TRBD1. The V and J ends lost 2 bases and 6 bases, in that order; junction bases with no gene match: 4. CDR1 is SGHAT and CDR2 is FQNNGV in the germline V gene. The CDR3 length is 15 residues. For the CDR3, the DNA is TGTGCCAGCAGCTTACTACAGGGGAGTAATTCACCCCTCCACTTT. It codes for CASSLLQGSNSPLHF.

The chain joins TRBV19 to TRBJ1-2; 11 bases match TRBD1. Germline V gene sequence: CDR1 LNHDA, CDR2 SQIVND (reference sequence). The CDR3 loop spans 14 amino acids. J lost 4 bases, V lost 5 bases, and 3 bases had no gene match. CDR3 coding DNA: TGTGCCAGTAGTCCGGACAGGGGGCTCTATGGCTACACCTTC. Protein: CASSPDRGLYGYTF.

The chain uses TRBV29-1 and TRBJ2-1; 9 bases align to TRBD2. The CDR3 consists of 14 residues. Looked up from germline, CDR1 is SQVTM and CDR2 is ANQGSEA. The V gene end was trimmed by 3 bases and the J gene end by 10 bases; junction bases not matched to a gene: 10. The CDR3: CSVDLAGGPKEQFF. The CDR3 region has the DNA TGCAGCGTTGATTTGGCGGGAGGGCCCAAAGAGCAGTTCTTC.

V and J are TRBV18 and TRBJ1-4; maybe TRBD1 (6 bases). The CDR3 consists of 16 residues. The ends were cut back, 4 bases at V and 3 bases at J, with 15 bases in the middle. Germline V gene sequence: CDR1 KGHSH, CDR2 LQKENI. Written as DNA, the CDR3 is TGTGCCAGCTCACAACTAGGGGGACCAGCTAATGAAAAACTGTTTTTT. It is translated as CASSQLGGPANEKLFF.

This chain joins TRBV19 and TRBJ2-7; TRBD1 matches at 8 bases. Germline-derived CDR1 and CDR2 are LNHDA and SQIVND (reference sequence). J was trimmed by 4 bases and V by 3 bases; bases with no gene match: 2. The CDR3 extends over 13 amino acids. The CDR3, as DNA: TGTGCCAGTAGTATTCAGGGGGCTTACGAGCAGTACTTC. It yields the protein CASSIQGAYEQYF.

This clone was picked up a small number of times. The rearrangement links TRBV7-9 to TRBJ2-7; weak D call: TRBD2 (6 bases). The germline CDR1 and CDR2 sequences are SEHNR and FQNEAQ (reference sequence). Trimming left V 1 base short and J 2 bases short, with 12 bases between. The CDR3 has 15 residues. The CDR3 sequence is CASSLVGSGPYEQYF. The CDR3 DNA sequence: TGTGCCAGCAGCTTAGTTGGTAGCGGACCCTACGAGCAGTACTTC. Drawing the rest from reference TRBV7-9 and TRBJ2-7, the complete variable domain is DTGVSQNPRHKITKRGQNVTFRCDPISEHNRLYWYRQTLGQGPEFLTYFQNEAQLEKSRLLSDRFSAERPKGSFSTLEIQRTEQGDSAMYLCASSLVGSGPYEQYFGPGTRLTVT.

This chain joins TRBV4-1 and TRBJ2-7, with TRBD2 matching over 9 bases. Losses at the gene ends were 1 base for V and 2 bases for J; bases not matched to a gene: 6. The CDR3 is 16 amino acids. Germline V gene data show CDR1 as MGHRA and CDR2 as YSYEKL. The CDR3 loop reads CASSQVGPSGTYEQYF. DNA of the CDR3: TGCGCCAGCAGCCAAGTAGGGCCTAGCGGGACCTACGAGCAGTACTTC.

This chain connects TRBV19 to TRBJ1-2; 8 nucleotides agree with TRBD1. Germline V CDR1 and CDR2: LNHDA, SQIVND (reference sequence). The V gene end was trimmed by 2 bases and the J gene end by 4 bases; junction bases not matched to a gene: 9. CDR3 length equals 16 residues. The DNA for the CDR3 is TGTGCCAGTAGTATAAGTGGACAGGGTTTTTCCTATGGCTACACCTTC. Translation gives CASSISGQGFSYGYTF. The full variable domain, in which reference TRBV19 and TRBJ1-2 provide the parts outside the CDR3, is DGGITQSPKYLFRKEGQNVTLSCEQNLNHDAMYWYRQDPGQGLRLIYYSQIVNDFQKGDIAEGYSVSREKKESFPLTVTSAQKNPTAFYLCASSISGQGFSYGYTFGSGTRLTVV.